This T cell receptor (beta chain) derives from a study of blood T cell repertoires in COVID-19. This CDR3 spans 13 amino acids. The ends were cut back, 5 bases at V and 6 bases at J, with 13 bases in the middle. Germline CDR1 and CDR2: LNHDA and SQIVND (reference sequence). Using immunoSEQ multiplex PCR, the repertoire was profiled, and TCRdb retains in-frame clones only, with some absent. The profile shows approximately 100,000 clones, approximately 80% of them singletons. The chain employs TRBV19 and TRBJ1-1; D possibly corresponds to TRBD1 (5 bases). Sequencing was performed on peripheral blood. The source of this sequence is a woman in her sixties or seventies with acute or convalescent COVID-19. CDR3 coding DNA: TGTGCCAGTAGTCTACGACAGCTGTCTGAAGCTTTCTTT. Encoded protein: CASSLRQLSEAFF.